This TCR beta chain comes out of a study of beta chain features in type 1 diabetes. Findings and caveats of the study: TCRB CDR3s from Type 1 diabetes patients were moderately but significantly shorter in all four CD4+ subsets.

Every bit of the isolated RNA underwent reverse transcription, so sequencing read expressed TCRB transcripts. This table comes from immunoSEQ multiplex PCR, and its TCRdb copy is limited to in-frame clones, with some not included. The repertoire includes a few hundred thousand clones, less than 15% of them detected once, and roughly 0.015% sits in the top ten. CDR1 LGHNA and CDR2 YSLEER come from the germline V gene. The CDR3 has 15 residues. Trimming removed 0 bases from V and 7 bases from J, with 12 bases in between. A remark on this clone: Its antigen remains unidentified.

V and J are TRBV4-3 and TRBJ1-4; D gene uncertain. Sequenced input: naive CD4+ T cells from blood. The TCR sequence derives from a woman under 30 with type 1 diabetes. The CDR3 loop is CASSQDPNLSEKLFF. The CDR3 region has the DNA TGCGCCAGCAGCCAAGATCCCAACCTCAGTGAAAAACTGTTTTTT.